This T cell receptor (beta chain) was obtained from a study of blood T cell repertoires in COVID-19. The protocol was immunoSEQ multiplex PCR, while the TCRdb copy is restricted to in-frame clones and leaves out a portion. The sample lists about 180,000 clones, roughly 90% occurring once. Losses at the gene ends were 3 bases for V and 10 bases for J; bases not matched to a gene: 9. The CDR3 extends over 13 amino acids. CDR1 and CDR2 from the germline V gene are SGHRS and YFSETQ. The V and J genes are TRBV5-1 and TRBJ1-1; 7 bases match TRBD1. This TCR was sampled from a man aged 70 or older with active or convalescent COVID-19. The specimen sequenced was peripheral blood. This CDR3 reads CASSSRQGVLAFF. DNA for the CDR3: TGCGCCAGCAGCTCCCGACAGGGAGTATTAGCTTTCTTT.